One and the same sample provided the 25 T cell receptor beta chains below, sequenced in a study of neoadjuvant anti-PD-1 for oral cavity cancer. TCRdb keeps only in-frame clones here, not all; method: immunoSEQ multiplex PCR. The sample gives some 33,000 clones, approximately 87% of which show up once; roughly 3.6% is in the top ten. This sample comprised PBMCs, obtained before nivolumab (anti-PD-1) treatment. The receptors were gathered from a person aged 40 to 85 with oral cavity squamous cell carcinoma.

In this sample, this clone turned up once. This chain uses TRBV6-1 with TRBJ1-5; D is possibly TRBD1 (6 bases). Germline V gene sequence: CDR1 MNHNS, CDR2 SASEGT. The CDR3 is 17 amino acids. V shed 2 bases and J shed 0 bases, with 14 bases lying between them. The CDR3 loop reads CASSETWGGGSNQPQHF. CDR3 DNA sequence: TGTGCCAGCAGTGAAACCTGGGGAGGGGGTAGCAATCAGCCCCAGCATTTT.

The chain joins TRBV9 to TRBJ2-5; 7 nucleotides align to TRBD1. In germline, CDR1 is SGDLS, CDR2 YYNGEE. This CDR3 is 15 amino acids long. Trimming removed 3 bases from V and 5 bases from J; junction bases left unmatched: 10. CDR3 DNA sequence: TGTGCCAGCAGCGACCGACAGGGAAATGTGGAGACCCAGTACTTC. This gives the protein CASSDRQGNVETQYF. The variable domain in full, completed from reference TRBV9 and TRBJ2-5, reads DSGVTQTPKHLITATGQRVTLRCSPRSGDLSVYWYQQSLDQGLQFLIQYYNGEERAKGNILERFSAQQFPDLHSELNLSSLELGDSALYFCASSDRQGNVETQYFGPGTRLLVL.

V and J are TRBV5-6 and TRBJ2-1; D gene uncertain. This CDR3 spans 16 amino acids. From germline, CDR1 is SGHDT and CDR2 YYEEEE. V was trimmed by 7 bases and J by 3 bases, leaving 20 bases between them. In DNA form, the CDR3 reads TGTGCCAGCGGGCTGGGTAGCACAAACATCTACAATGAGCAGTTCTTC. Its protein is CASGLGSTNIYNEQFF.

The chain links TRBV18 to TRBJ2-1, with D hard to call. The V end lost 0 bases, the J end lost 4 bases, and 7 bases lay between the germline ends. The CDR3 has 14 amino acids. Germline CDR1 and CDR2: KGHSH and LQKENI. The CDR3 DNA reads as TGTGCCAGCTCACCACCGGCGCCATACAATGAGCAGTTCTTC. Translation: CASSPPAPYNEQFF.

CDR3 bases: TGCGCCAGCAGCCCGGGACAGGAGGAGACCCAGTACTTC. Its protein is CASSPGQEETQYF. The chain joins TRBV5-1 to TRBJ2-5; 8 positions match TRBD1. Looked up from germline, CDR1 is SGHRS and CDR2 is YFSETQ. V lost 4 bases, J lost 5 bases, and 4 bases stayed unmatched. The CDR3 consists of 13 residues.

CDR3 region: CASSLGGRGNSPLHF. CDR3 in DNA: TGTGCCAGCAGCTTGGGGGGCAGGGGGAATTCACCCCTCCACTTT. This sequence joins TRBV5-4 and TRBJ1-6, with 7 bases lining up with TRBD1. V dropped 0 bases and J dropped 7; count of bases not matched to a gene: 4. The germline gives CDR1 SGHNT, CDR2 YYREEE (reference sequence). This CDR3 comprises 15 residues.

The rearrangement joins TRBV7-2 to TRBJ1-1, with a tentative D call TRBD1 (5 bases). Looked up from germline, CDR1 is SGHTA and CDR2 is FQGNSA. CDR3 size: 13 residues. V lost 5 bases, J lost 4 bases, and 11 bases lay in between. CDR3 residues: CASSRRDGTEAFF. DNA for the CDR3: TGTGCCAGCAGCCGCCGGGACGGCACTGAAGCTTTCTTT.

The chain carries TRBV7-9 and TRBJ2-2, with a possible D match to TRBD1 (6 bases). The germline CDR1 and CDR2 sequences are SEHNR and FQNEAQ (reference sequence). V shed 5 bases and J shed 2 bases, with 15 bases lying between them. The CDR3 is made up of 16 amino acids. CDR3 bases: TGTGCCAGCAGCCCACCTGACAGGTTTAACACCGGGGAGCTGTTTTTT. The encoded protein is CASSPPDRFNTGELFF.

This clone was counted between two and nine times. The CDR3 region is CAISESYYGYTF. The CDR3 coding sequence is TGTGCCATCAGTGAGTCTTACTATGGCTACACCTTC. The chain couples TRBV10-3 to TRBJ1-2, with no clear D. Germline values: CDR1 ENHRY, CDR2 SYGVKD. The CDR3 consists of 12 residues. V lost 0 bases to trimming and J lost 3 bases, with 2 bases between them.

This chain uses TRBV5-8 with TRBJ2-7, with 9 bases that match TRBD1. CDR3 length: 16 amino acids. V gave up 4 bases and J gave up 0 bases; unmatched junction bases: 8. Germline V gives CDR1 SGHTS, CDR2 YDEGEE. CDR3 residues: CASSRTGTGSSYEQYF. CDR3 sequence (DNA): TGTGCCAGCAGCCGGACCGGGACAGGGAGCTCCTACGAGCAGTACTTC.

The gene calls are TRBV6-1 and TRBJ2-2; TRBD2 is a possible D gene (6 bases). Per the germline V gene, CDR1 is MNHNS and CDR2 is SASEGT. This CDR3 comprises 13 residues. Deletions cut 5 bases from V and 6 bases from J, with 10 bases between. CDR3: CASSRLAPGELFF. The CDR3 region has the DNA TGTGCCAGCAGTCGTCTAGCGCCCGGGGAGCTGTTTTTT.

The chain has TRBV15 and TRBJ2-4; 7 bases fit TRBD2. Unmatched junction bases numbered 9, after V lost 4 bases and J lost 0 bases. Per the germline V gene, CDR1 is LNHNV and CDR2 is YYDKDF (reference sequence). There are 17 residues in the CDR3. The CDR3 bases are TGTGCCACCAGCAAGAGCGGGGCAGCACTAGCCAAAAACATTCAGTACTTC. Protein product: CATSKSGAALAKNIQYF. Full variable domain (missing parts from reference TRBV15 and TRBJ2-4): DAMVIQNPRYQVTQFGKPVTLSCSQTLNHNVMYWYQQKSSQAPKLLFHYYDKDFNNEADTPDNFQSRRPNTSFCFLDIRSPGLGDTAMYLCATSKSGAALAKNIQYFGAGTRLSVL.

This clone was seen once. This rearrangement joins TRBV28 to TRBJ1-3; D perhaps matches TRBD1 (6 bases). V was pared by 8 bases and J by 4 bases, with 15 bases between. The CDR3 runs to 14 residues. Per germline, CDR1 MDHEN and CDR2 SYDVKM. The DNA of the CDR3 is TGTGCCAGCCAGGGGCCAGGGTCCGGAAACACCATATATTTT. Protein sequence: CASQGPGSGNTIYF.

As concerns this clone: A much larger clone differs by one base, so this may be a read error. The sample carries other DNA sequences with the same CDR3. The chain has TRBV7-2 and TRBJ1-5; possibly TRBD1 for D (5 bases). Germline CDR1 and CDR2: SGHTA and FQGNSA. V was clipped by 2 bases and J by 10 bases, with 21 bases between them. The CDR3 consists of 16 residues. This chain's CDR3 is CASSLFQGQGWQPQHF. For the CDR3, the DNA is TGTGCCAGCAGCTTATTCCAAGGGCAGGGTTGGCAACCCCAGCATTTT.

The rearrangement uses TRBV28 and TRBJ1-1; D is unresolved. This CDR3 comprises 14 residues. Deletions cut 5 bases from V and 9 bases from J, with 19 bases between. Germline CDR1 is MDHEN and CDR2 is SYDVKM. CDR3 sequence reads: CASSGGRRGTQAFF. The CDR3 nucleotides are TGTGCCAGCAGTGGAGGCCGGCGGGGAACGCAAGCTTTCTTT.

This rearrangement joins TRBV6-6 to TRBJ1-1, with a possible D match to TRBD1 (6 bases). V lost 6 bases, J lost 3 bases, and 17 bases lay in between. There are 15 residues in the CDR3. In germline, CDR1 is MNHNY, CDR2 SVGAGI (reference sequence). The chain's CDR3 is CASRQTGTVYTEAFF. Here the CDR3 DNA reads TGTGCCAGCAGGCAAACAGGGACGGTTTACACTGAAGCTTTCTTT.

The V and J genes are TRBV5-4 and TRBJ1-4, with 8 bases lining up with TRBD1. The CDR3 runs 16 residues. Germline CDR1 reads SGHNT; CDR2 reads YYREEE (reference sequence). V lost 4 bases and J lost 8; bases outside the gene matches: 13. The CDR3 spells CASSVDRDRIFEKLFF. In DNA form, the CDR3 reads TGTGCCAGCAGCGTGGACCGGGACAGGATTTTCGAAAAACTGTTTTTT.

The V and J genes are TRBV5-6 and TRBJ1-1; a weak D match, TRBD1 (5 bases). Between the trimmed V and J ends, which lost 0 bases and 5 bases, there was a span of 17 bases. This CDR3 is 16 amino acids long. Germline loops: CDR1 SGHDT, CDR2 YYEEEE. CDR3 amino acids: CASSLVSGLHRTEAFF. The CDR3 coding sequence is TGTGCCAGCAGCTTGGTTTCGGGACTTCATAGAACTGAAGCTTTCTTT. Based on the CDR3 plus reference TRBV5-6 and TRBJ1-1, the full variable domain is DAGVTQSPTHLIKTRGQQVTLRCSPKSGHDTVSWYQQALGQGPQFIFQYYEEEERQRGNFPDRFSGHQFPNYSSELNVNALLLGDSALYLCASSLVSGLHRTEAFFGQGTRLTVV.

The V call is TRBV28, the J call TRBJ1-5; 7 nucleotides match TRBD1. CDR1 is MDHEN and CDR2 is SYDVKM in the germline V gene. The junction had 9 bases not matched to a gene; V was cut back by 6 bases and J by 1 base. The CDR3 covers 16 residues. The CDR3 DNA is TGTGCCAGCAGCAGTTACGAGACAGGGAGCAATCAGCCCCAGCATTTT. Its translation: CASSSYETGSNQPQHF. Supplemented by reference TRBV28 and TRBJ1-5, the full variable domain reads DVKVTQSSRYLVKRTGEKVFLECVQDMDHENMFWYRQDPGLGLRLIYFSYDVKMKEKGDIPEGYSVSREKKERFSLILESASTNQTSMYLCASSSYETGSNQPQHFGDGTRLSIL.

In this sample, this clone turned up once. This chain links TRBV19 with TRBJ2-1; TRBD2 might be the D (6 bases). Germline values: CDR1 LNHDA, CDR2 SQIVND (reference sequence). The ends were cut back, 4 bases at V and 2 bases at J, with 9 bases in the middle. The CDR3 contains 14 residues. CDR3 DNA: TGTGCCAGTAGTAGGGCGGGACCCTACAATGAGCAGTTCTTC. Encoded protein: CASSRAGPYNEQFF.

The J gene is TRBJ1-6, the V gene TRBV10-3; no clear D. Germline values: CDR1 ENHRY, CDR2 SYGVKD. The CDR3 is 15 residues long. V lost 0 bases to trimming and J lost 0 bases, with 3 bases between them. The CDR3 DNA reads TGTGCCATCAGTGAGTCGAGCTCCTATAATTCACCCCTCCACTTT. This gives the protein CAISESSSYNSPLHF.

The V and J genes are TRBV19 and TRBJ2-3; 11 bases agree with TRBD2. Germline CDR1 reads LNHDA; CDR2 reads SQIVND (reference sequence). The CDR3 length is 15 residues. The junction had 7 bases not matched to a gene; V was cut back by 8 bases and J by 3 bases. The CDR3 sequence is CASPKLAGVTDTQYF. The CDR3 coding sequence is TGTGCCAGTCCCAAACTAGCGGGGGTAACAGATACGCAGTATTTT.

CDR3 residues: CASSSDRVGEQYF. CDR3 nucleotides: TGTGCCAGCAGCTCAGACAGGGTGGGGGAGCAGTACTTC. This chain connects TRBV7-2 to TRBJ2-7; TRBD1 matches at 7 bases. J gave up 7 bases and V 4 bases, and 7 bases lay outside the gene matches. This CDR3 has 13 residues. Germline V CDR1 and CDR2: SGHTA, FQGNSA.

The rearrangement links TRBV4-3 to TRBJ1-5; 9 bases align to TRBD1. CDR1 LGHNA and CDR2 YSLEER come from the germline V gene. The CDR3 extends over 16 amino acids. Trimming took 2 bases from V and 4 from J; bases not matched to a gene: 6. CDR3 nucleotides: TGCGCCAGCAGCCAAACGAGACAGGGGGGGAATCAGCCCCAGCATTTT. It specifies CASSQTRQGGNQPQHF.

J is TRBJ2-7 and V is TRBV29-1, with 8 bases matching TRBD2. Germline V CDR1 and CDR2: SQVTM, ANQGSEA. CDR3 length: 16 amino acids. With V trimmed by 3 bases and J by 7 bases, 17 bases remained unmatched. For the CDR3, the DNA is TGCAGCGTTGATGGAATAAGGGACACGGGGGGGAGGGAGCAGTACTTC. Protein: CSVDGIRDTGGREQYF.